What follows is one TCR beta chain and its context. Antigen unknown. The V end lost 0 bases, the J end lost 8 bases, and 16 bases lay between the germline ends. The CDR3 runs to 15 residues. The germline V gene encodes CDR1 MGHRA and CDR2 YSYEKL. This record comes from a study of OX40 agonist ivuxolimab in advanced cancers. Looking at the study overall: The dose of intravenous ivuxolimab that patients received every 2 weeks ranged from 0.01 to 10 mg/kg. Subjects had a mean age of approximately 60 years, with a range of roughly 20 to 80; around 80% were male.

Overall study results and limits: There were, on average, more expanded clones in CD8+ T cells than in CD4+. Low normalized T-cell clonal expansion was additionally recorded for some nonresponders.

Measured with immunoSEQ multiplex PCR; TCRdb has only the in-frame clones, and not every one. The sample yields tens of thousands of clones, 83% seen once. The receptor was isolated from an adult with an advanced solid tumor such as melanoma, head and neck, liver or kidney cancer. The material was CD4+ or CD8+ T cells sorted from blood, obtained in a trial of the OX40 agonist ivuxolimab. This chain uses TRBV4-1 with TRBJ1-2; possible D gene TRBD1, 5 bases. This CDR3 is CASSQDWRQTMGYTF. CDR3 DNA sequence: TGCGCCAGCAGCCAAGATTGGAGACAGACTATGGGCTACACCTTC.